The rows below give T cell receptor beta chains drawn from one sample of a study of cytomegalovirus exposure and HLA in healthy donors. Some clones are missing from TCRdb's copy, which holds only in-frame ones; the method was immunoSEQ multiplex PCR. The profile shows 100,000 or so clones, roughly 69% of them singletons. Sequences were obtained from PBMCs. These TCRs come from a human donor in good health. Each CDR3 is given with its conserved first and last residue. Fields, in order: V gene, clone size, D gene, J gene, CDR3 protein, CDR3 DNA. D genes are given only for firm matches. The size entry is marked missing in some rows and otherwise reads once, few, many or a size class.

v_call: TRBV7-8; clone_size: -; d_call: -; j_call: TRBJ1-2; cdr3_aa: CASSLDDRSPYGYTF; cdr3_nt: TGTGCCAGCAGCTTAGATGACAGGAGTCCATATGGCTACACCTTC
v_call: TRBV5-6; clone_size: -; d_call: -; j_call: TRBJ1-6; cdr3_aa: CASSPPGGNSPLHF; cdr3_nt: TGTGCCAGCAGCCCCCCCGGCGGTAATTCACCCCTCCACTTT
v_call: TRBV30; clone_size: -; d_call: TRBD1; j_call: TRBJ2-7; cdr3_aa: CAWSVPTGAGYEQYF; cdr3_nt: TGTGCCTGGAGTGTACCAACAGGGGCCGGCTACGAGCAGTACTTC
v_call: TRBV30; clone_size: -; d_call: -; j_call: TRBJ1-6; cdr3_aa: CACSQGTYNSPLHF; cdr3_nt: TGTGCCTGCTCGCAGGGCACCTATAATTCACCCCTCCACTTT
v_call: TRBV7-2; clone_size: once; d_call: TRBD1; j_call: TRBJ2-5; cdr3_aa: CATLPGTGQGTQYF; cdr3_nt: TGTGCCACCTTACCCGGGACAGGTCAGGGGACCCAGTACTTC
v_call: TRBV7-2; clone_size: -; d_call: TRBD1; j_call: TRBJ2-7; cdr3_aa: CASNWDRGAYEQYF; cdr3_nt: TGTGCCAGCAACTGGGACAGGGGGGCCTACGAGCAGTACTTC
v_call: TRBV11-1; clone_size: -; d_call: TRBD1; j_call: TRBJ2-5; cdr3_aa: CASSRGQGETQYF; cdr3_nt: TGTGCCAGCAGCCGCGGACAGGGGGAGACCCAGTACTTC
v_call: TRBV27; clone_size: -; d_call: -; j_call: TRBJ2-7; cdr3_aa: CASSLKGGQYEQYF; cdr3_nt: TGTGCCAGCAGTTTAAAAGGAGGGCAGTACGAGCAGTACTTC
v_call: TRBV5-8; clone_size: -; d_call: -; j_call: TRBJ2-5; cdr3_aa: CASSFGVQETQYF; cdr3_nt: TGTGCCAGCAGCTTCGGGGTTCAAGAGACCCAGTACTTC
v_call: TRBV4-3; clone_size: -; d_call: TRBD2; j_call: TRBJ2-7; cdr3_aa: CASSQERPGQGTSGVYEQYF; cdr3_nt: TGCGCCAGCAGCCAAGAAAGACCGGGACAGGGGACTAGCGGGGTCTACGAGCAGTACTTC
v_call: TRBV7-2; clone_size: -; d_call: -; j_call: TRBJ2-5; cdr3_aa: CASSKDPEETQYF; cdr3_nt: TGTGCCAGCAGCAAAGACCCGGAGGAGACCCAGTACTTC
v_call: TRBV13; clone_size: -; d_call: TRBD1; j_call: TRBJ2-2; cdr3_aa: CASSFTTGEEAGELFF; cdr3_nt: TGTGCCAGCAGCTTTACGACAGGGGAGGAAGCCGGGGAGCTGTTTTTT
v_call: TRBV5-1; clone_size: -; d_call: TRBD1; j_call: TRBJ2-7; cdr3_aa: CASSLIRGPEQYF; cdr3_nt: TGCGCCAGCAGCTTAATCAGGGGGCCCGAGCAGTACTTC
v_call: TRBV7-9; clone_size: -; d_call: -; j_call: TRBJ1-2; cdr3_aa: CASRYQGRDYGYTF; cdr3_nt: TGTGCCAGCAGGTATCAGGGGCGCGACTATGGCTACACCTTC
v_call: TRBV6-4; clone_size: -; d_call: TRBD1; j_call: TRBJ2-7; cdr3_aa: CASSDSNDRVSYEQYF; cdr3_nt: TGTGCCAGCAGTGACTCGAACGACAGGGTTTCCTACGAGCAGTACTTC
v_call: TRBV5-1; clone_size: -; d_call: -; j_call: TRBJ2-3; cdr3_aa: CASSSRPGTDTQYF; cdr3_nt: TGCGCCAGCAGCTCGAGGCCGGGCACAGATACGCAGTATTTT
v_call: TRBV28; clone_size: -; d_call: -; j_call: TRBJ1-5; cdr3_aa: CASSLLKDLGSRPQHF; cdr3_nt: TGTGCCAGCAGTTTACTCAAGGACCTGGGGAGTCGGCCCCAGCATTTT
v_call: TRBV2; clone_size: -; d_call: -; j_call: TRBJ2-7; cdr3_aa: CASKQGAGAEYEQYF; cdr3_nt: TGTGCCAGCAAGCAGGGGGCGGGAGCAGAATACGAGCAGTACTTC
v_call: TRBV19; clone_size: once; d_call: -; j_call: TRBJ2-3; cdr3_aa: CASSIGASTDTQYF; cdr3_nt: TGTGCCAGTAGTATAGGGGCTAGCACAGATACGCAGTATTTT
v_call: TRBV5-6; clone_size: -; d_call: TRBD1; j_call: TRBJ2-2; cdr3_aa: CASSGTGGLTGELFF; cdr3_nt: TGTGCCAGCAGCGGGACAGGGGGCCTCACCGGGGAGCTGTTTTTT
v_call: TRBV5-4; clone_size: -; d_call: TRBD2; j_call: TRBJ2-3; cdr3_aa: CASSARGTSGSDTQYF; cdr3_nt: TGTGCCAGCAGCGCGCGGGGGACTAGCGGATCAGATACGCAGTATTTT
v_call: TRBV5-1; clone_size: -; d_call: TRBD1; j_call: TRBJ2-7; cdr3_aa: CASSHGTGADYEQYF; cdr3_nt: TGCGCCAGCAGCCATGGGACAGGGGCGGACTACGAGCAGTACTTC
v_call: TRBV10-3; clone_size: once; d_call: TRBD2; j_call: TRBJ2-7; cdr3_aa: CAISEWTSRSEQYF; cdr3_nt: TGTGCCATCAGTGAATGGACTAGTAGGTCCGAGCAGTACTTC
v_call: TRBV5-4; clone_size: -; d_call: TRBD1; j_call: TRBJ2-5; cdr3_aa: CASSLAAGGDVTQYF; cdr3_nt: TGTGCCAGCAGCTTGGCGGCAGGGGGCGATGTGACCCAGTACTTC
v_call: TRBV19; clone_size: -; d_call: TRBD1; j_call: TRBJ2-5; cdr3_aa: CASSLQGVGQETQYF; cdr3_nt: TGTGCCAGTAGTTTACAGGGGGTCGGACAAGAGACCCAGTACTTC
v_call: TRBV5-5; clone_size: -; d_call: -; j_call: TRBJ1-6; cdr3_aa: CASSLGQGNSPLHF; cdr3_nt: TGTGCCAGCAGCTTAGGGCAGGGCAATTCACCCCTCCACTTT
v_call: TRBV6-1; clone_size: -; d_call: TRBD1; j_call: TRBJ2-1; cdr3_aa: CASSPGGTGKSEQFF; cdr3_nt: TGTGCCAGCAGTCCAGGAGGGACAGGGAAGTCTGAGCAGTTCTTC
v_call: TRBV6-5; clone_size: -; d_call: TRBD1; j_call: TRBJ1-6; cdr3_aa: CASSLGQLNSPLHF; cdr3_nt: TGTGCCAGCAGTCTGGGACAGCTTAATTCACCCCTCCACTTT
v_call: TRBV28; clone_size: -; d_call: -; j_call: TRBJ2-2; cdr3_aa: CASSDQGGRIAGELFF; cdr3_nt: TGTGCCAGCAGCGACCAGGGGGGTAGGATCGCCGGGGAGCTGTTTTTT
v_call: TRBV28; clone_size: -; d_call: TRBD1; j_call: TRBJ1-2; cdr3_aa: CASIGTGVLRGYTF; cdr3_nt: TGTGCCAGCATCGGGACAGGGGTATTGCGGGGCTACACCTTC
v_call: TRBV6-5; clone_size: -; d_call: -; j_call: TRBJ2-2; cdr3_aa: CASSYGPLAGELFF; cdr3_nt: TGTGCCAGCAGTTACGGCCCTTTGGCCGGGGAGCTGTTTTTT
v_call: TRBV2; clone_size: -; d_call: TRBD1; j_call: TRBJ1-3; cdr3_aa: CASSRDRGPGNTIYF; cdr3_nt: TGTGCCAGCAGCCGGGACAGGGGGCCTGGAAACACCATATATTTT
v_call: TRBV5-1; clone_size: once; d_call: TRBD1; j_call: TRBJ2-1; cdr3_aa: CASSSKFPGQGAGEQFF; cdr3_nt: TGCGCCAGCAGCTCAAAATTTCCGGGACAGGGGGCCGGTGAGCAGTTCTTC
v_call: TRBV28; clone_size: -; d_call: TRBD1; j_call: TRBJ1-1; cdr3_aa: CASEYRDRGLTEAFF; cdr3_nt: TGTGCCAGCGAATACCGGGACAGGGGGCTCACTGAAGCTTTCTTT
v_call: TRBV27; clone_size: -; d_call: TRBD1; j_call: TRBJ2-2; cdr3_aa: CATRDRGRELFF; cdr3_nt: TGTGCCACCCGGGACAGGGGGAGGGAGCTGTTTTTT
v_call: TRBV11-2; clone_size: -; d_call: -; j_call: TRBJ1-2; cdr3_aa: CASSSIRGPKGYGYTF; cdr3_nt: TGTGCCAGCAGCTCAATCAGGGGCCCCAAGGGCTATGGCTACACCTTC
v_call: TRBV2; clone_size: few; d_call: -; j_call: TRBJ1-4; cdr3_aa: CASSALQGATNEKLFF; cdr3_nt: TGTGCCAGCAGTGCTTTACAGGGAGCAACTAATGAAAAACTGTTTTTT
v_call: TRBV4-2; clone_size: -; d_call: TRBD1; j_call: TRBJ1-3; cdr3_aa: CASSLLKVPGGKSSGNTIYF; cdr3_nt: TGTGCCAGCAGCCTCCTTAAGGTGCCAGGGGGCAAGAGCTCTGGAAACACCATATATTTT
v_call: TRBV6-6; clone_size: few; d_call: TRBD2; j_call: TRBJ2-7; cdr3_aa: CASSRLAGGYEQYF; cdr3_nt: TGTGCCAGCAGCAGACTAGCGGGGGGTTACGAGCAGTACTTC
v_call: TRBV4-3; clone_size: -; d_call: TRBD2; j_call: TRBJ2-5; cdr3_aa: CASSQGASGGRETQYF; cdr3_nt: TGCGCCAGCAGCCAAGGGGCTAGCGGGGGGCGGGAGACCCAGTACTTC
v_call: TRBV1; clone_size: -; d_call: -; j_call: TRBJ1-5; cdr3_aa: CTSSQYRGLENQPQHF; cdr3_nt: TGCACCAGCAGCCAGTACAGGGGGCTAGAAAATCAGCCCCAGCATTTT
v_call: TRBV28; clone_size: -; d_call: -; j_call: TRBJ1-1; cdr3_aa: CASSFAARGNTEAFF; cdr3_nt: TGTGCCAGCAGTTTCGCGGCCAGGGGAAACACTGAAGCTTTCTTT
v_call: TRBV30; clone_size: -; d_call: -; j_call: TRBJ1-4; cdr3_aa: CAWTPTGVGEKLFF; cdr3_nt: TGTGCCTGGACCCCTACAGGAGTAGGTGAAAAACTGTTTTTT